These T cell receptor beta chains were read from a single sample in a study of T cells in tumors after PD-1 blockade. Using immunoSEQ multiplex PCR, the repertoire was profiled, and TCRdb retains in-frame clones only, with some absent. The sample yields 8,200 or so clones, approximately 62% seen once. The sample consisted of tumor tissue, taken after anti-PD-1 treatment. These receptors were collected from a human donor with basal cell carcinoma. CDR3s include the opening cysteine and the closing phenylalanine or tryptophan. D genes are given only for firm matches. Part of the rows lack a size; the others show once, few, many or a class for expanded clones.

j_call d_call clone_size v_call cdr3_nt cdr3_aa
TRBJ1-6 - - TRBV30 TGTGCCTGGTACACGTCACCCCTCCACTTT CAWYTSPLHF
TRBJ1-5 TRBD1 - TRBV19 TGTGCCAGCTCCCCGAGCGGACAGGACCTGAGCAATCAGCCCCAGCATTTT CASSPSGQDLSNQPQHF
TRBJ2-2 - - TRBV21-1 TGTGCCAGCCTAGGGTCGGAGGAGGGACAAGGGGCCGGGGAGCTGTTTTTT CASLGSEEGQGAGELFF
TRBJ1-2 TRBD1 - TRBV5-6 TGTGCCAGCAGCTTGGATACAGGGGGCAAGTATGGCTACACCTTC CASSLDTGGKYGYTF
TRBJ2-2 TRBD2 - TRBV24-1 TGTGCCACCAGTGACCTATTAGCGGGGGCCGGGGAGCTGTTTTTT CATSDLLAGAGELFF
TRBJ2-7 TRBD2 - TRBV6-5 TGTGCCAGCAGTTACTCGGGAGGGATCTCCTACGAGCAGTACTTC CASSYSGGISYEQYF
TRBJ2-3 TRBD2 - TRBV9 TGTGCCAGCAGCGGTAGGTCCGTCGGACTAGCGGCAGATACGCAGTATTTT CASSGRSVGLAADTQYF
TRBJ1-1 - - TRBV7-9 TGTGCCAGCAGCCCAGTAGAGGGTATCACTGAAGCTTTCTTT CASSPVEGITEAFF
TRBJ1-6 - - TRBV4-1 TGCGCCAGCAGCCAGGGTTTGAGGAATTCACCCCTCCACTTT CASSQGLRNSPLHF
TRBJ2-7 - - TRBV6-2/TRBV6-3 TGTGCCAGCAGTTACGGGGTTGTCGAGCAGTACTTC CASSYGVVEQYF
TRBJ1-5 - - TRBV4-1 TGCGCCAGCAGCCAAGATAGGGGAGGGCAGGATAATCAGCCCCAGCATTTT CASSQDRGGQDNQPQHF
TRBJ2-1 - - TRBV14 TGTGCCAGCAGCCAAGCAAGGGGAGTGGAGTTCTTC CASSQARGVEFF
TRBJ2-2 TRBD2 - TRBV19 TGTGCCAGTAGTATTTATAGCGGGGGATCCACCGGGGAGCTGTTTTTT CASSIYSGGSTGELFF
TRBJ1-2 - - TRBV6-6 TGTGCCAGCAGTGCCGACCTCGGCTACACCTTC CASSADLGYTF
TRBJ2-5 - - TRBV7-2 TGTGCCAGCAGCCTGCAAGAGACCCAGTACTTC CASSLQETQYF
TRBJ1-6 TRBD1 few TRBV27 TGTGCCAGCAGTTTAGACAGGGGTTCACCCCTCCACTTT CASSLDRGSPLHF
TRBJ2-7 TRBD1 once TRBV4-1 TGCGCCAGCAGCCTAAGGGACAGCGGTTACGAGCAGTACTTC CASSLRDSGYEQYF
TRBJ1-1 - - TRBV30 TGTGCCTGGAGTGTAGGCCAGAACACTGAAGCTTTCTTT CAWSVGQNTEAFF
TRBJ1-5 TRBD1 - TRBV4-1 TGCGCCAGCAGGGGACAGGGAGGCAATCAGCCCCAGCATTTT CASRGQGGNQPQHF
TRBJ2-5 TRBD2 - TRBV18 TGTGCCAGCTCCTCGACTAGCGGGGGAGGCGGAGAGACCCAGTACTTC CASSSTSGGGGETQYF
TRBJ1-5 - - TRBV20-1 TGCAGTGCTACAGGGAATCAGCCCCAGCATTTT CSATGNQPQHF
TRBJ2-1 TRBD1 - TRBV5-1 TGCGCCAGCAGCTTGGGACAGGGTCTCAATGAGCAGTTCTTC CASSLGQGLNEQFF
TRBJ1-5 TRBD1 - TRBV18 TGTGCCAGCTCACTTGGGACAGGGACCTCTAATAGCAATCAGCCCCAGCATTTT CASSLGTGTSNSNQPQHF
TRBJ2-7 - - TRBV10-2 TGCGCCAGCAGTGAGTGGCCACCAAAGAGGTACGAGCAGTACTTC CASSEWPPKRYEQYF
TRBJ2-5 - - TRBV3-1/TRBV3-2 TGTGCCAGCAGCCAAGTTGGGGGGAGAGAGACCCAGTACTTC CASSQVGGRETQYF
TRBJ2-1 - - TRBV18 TGTGCCAGCTCACCCCCTCGGACTGCCTACAATGAGCAGTTCTTC CASSPPRTAYNEQFF
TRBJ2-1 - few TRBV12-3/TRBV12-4 TGTGCCAGCAGCCCAGGTGGAAGTGAGCAGTTCTTC CASSPGGSEQFF
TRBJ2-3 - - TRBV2 TGTGCCATCCCGGGACCCCGCACAGATACGCAGTATTTT CAIPGPRTDTQYF
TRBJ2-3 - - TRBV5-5 TGTGCCAGCAGCCTGATGGGACGGCCTAGCACAGATACGCAGTATTTT CASSLMGRPSTDTQYF
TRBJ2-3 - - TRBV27 TGTGCCAGCAGACTCGGATCACTAGTACGGGATACGCAGTATTTT CASRLGSLVRDTQYF
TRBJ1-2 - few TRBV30 TGTGCCTGGAGTGTTGCTCGGGGGCAGGGAGGCTACACCTTC CAWSVARGQGGYTF
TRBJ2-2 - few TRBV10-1 TGCGCCAGCAGTGAGGGTGGGGGGCGGAACACCGGGGAGCTGTTTTTT CASSEGGGRNTGELFF
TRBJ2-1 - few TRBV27 TGTGCCAGCAATTGGGGGGGGCCCTACAATGAGCAGTTCTTC CASNWGGPYNEQFF
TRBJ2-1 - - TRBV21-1 TGTGCCAGCAGCATTAGCGGGGGTATCCCGCAATACGAGCAGTTCTTC CASSISGGIPQYEQFF
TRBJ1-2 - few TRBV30 TGTGCCTGGAGGGACGGGTTAGGGTATGGCTACACCTTC CAWRDGLGYGYTF
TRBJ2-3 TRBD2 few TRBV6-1 TGTGCCAGCAGTGAACTAGCGGGGGGGGCAGATACGCAGTATTTT CASSELAGGADTQYF
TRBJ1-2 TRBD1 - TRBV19 TGTGCCAGTAGTATTGGGACAGGGGGTGGCTACACCTTC CASSIGTGGGYTF
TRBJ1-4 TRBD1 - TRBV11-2 TGTGCCAGCAGCTCGGGGGACAGGGGGTTTAATGAAAAACTGTTTTTT CASSSGDRGFNEKLFF
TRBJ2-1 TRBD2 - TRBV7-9 TGTGCCAGCAGCGAACGGAGACTAGCGGGGGACAATGAGCAGTTCTTC CASSERRLAGDNEQFF
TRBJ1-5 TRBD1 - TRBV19 TGTGCCAGGGGGGGACAGCATCAGCCCCAGCATTTT CARGGQHQPQHF
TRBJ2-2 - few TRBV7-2 TGTGCCAGCAGCGTGCGGCGCGGCACCGGGGAGCTGTTTTTT CASSVRRGTGELFF
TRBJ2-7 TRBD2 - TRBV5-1 TGCGCCAGCAGCTTAACTAGCGGGGTTTATTACGAGCAGTACTTC CASSLTSGVYYEQYF
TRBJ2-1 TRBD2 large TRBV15 TGTGCCACCAGCAATATCCTTGGCGGGGGGGCATACAATGAGCAGTTCTTC CATSNILGGGAYNEQFF
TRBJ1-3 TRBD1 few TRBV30 TGTGCCTGGAGTATTCAGGGGGCTGGAAACACCATATATTTT CAWSIQGAGNTIYF
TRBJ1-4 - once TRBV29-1 TGCAGCGTTGAGGGACCTAATGAAAAACTGTTTTTT CSVEGPNEKLFF
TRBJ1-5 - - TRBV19 TGTGCCAGTAGTATCTGGGTGGTTCAGCCCCAGCATTTT CASSIWVVQPQHF
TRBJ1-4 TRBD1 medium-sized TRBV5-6 TGTGCCAGCAGCTACACAAAGACAGGGGGTTCAACTAATGAAAAACTGTTTTTT CASSYTKTGGSTNEKLFF
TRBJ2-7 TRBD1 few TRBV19 TGTGCCAGTATAGGGACAGGAACACGCGAGCAGTACTTC CASIGTGTREQYF
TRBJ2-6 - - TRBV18 TGTGCCAGCTCTCCCTCTGGGGCCAACGTCCTGACTTTC CASSPSGANVLTF
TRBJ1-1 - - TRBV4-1 TGCGCCAGCAGCCAGGAGGTGAGAGGAAACCCAAACACTGAAGCTTTCTTT CASSQEVRGNPNTEAFF
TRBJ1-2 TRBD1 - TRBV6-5 TGTGCCAGCATGGGGGGGACAGTCTATGGCTACACCTTC CASMGGTVYGYTF
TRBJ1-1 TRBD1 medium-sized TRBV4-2 TGTGCCAGCAGCCAAGATGTCAGGGGGGGAACTGAAGCTTTCTTT CASSQDVRGGTEAFF
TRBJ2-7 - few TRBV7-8 TGTGCCAGCAGCTTAGGAGGGTCGGTGTACGGGCAGTACTTC CASSLGGSVYGQYF
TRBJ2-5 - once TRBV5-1 TGCGCCAGCAGCTTGTTGACACAGCCCCAAGAGACCCAGTACTTC CASSLLTQPQETQYF
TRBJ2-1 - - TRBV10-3 TGTGCCATCAGTGAATGGGTTTACAATGAGCAGTTCTTC CAISEWVYNEQFF
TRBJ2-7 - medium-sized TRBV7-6 TGTGCCAGCAGCTTAGTCAGGATGGGTGAGCAGTACTTC CASSLVRMGEQYF